A selection of T cell receptor beta chains follows, all from one sample in a study of shared clonotypes between healthy human individuals. This table comes from immunoSEQ multiplex PCR, and its TCRdb copy is limited to in-frame clones, with some not included. The data hold about 1.5 million clones, with 98% observed a single time. Sequenced input: naive CD4+ T cells sorted from blood. All receptors come from a man aged 25-45 years in good health. Each CDR3 is given with its conserved first and last residue. D genes are given only for firm matches. Only part of the rows carry a size: once, few, many, or a class if the clone is expanded.

D gene,V gene,J gene,clone size,CDR3 DNA,CDR3 protein
-,TRBV6-5,TRBJ2-3,once,TGTGCCAGCAGTCGGGGCCACACAGATACGCAGTATTTT,CASSRGHTDTQYF
TRBD2,TRBV18,TRBJ2-3,-,TGTGCCAGCTCACTAAGCGGGGGCACAGATACGCAGTATTTT,CASSLSGGTDTQYF
TRBD1,TRBV18,TRBJ1-2,-,TGTGCCAGCTCACCCCTACACGGAGGGACAGGGGGCGGTATCAATGGCTACACCTTC,CASSPLHGGTGGGINGYTF
-,TRBV30,TRBJ2-7,-,TGTGCCTGGAGCCGGGACAACCCTTACGAGCAGTACTTC,CAWSRDNPYEQYF
-,TRBV2,TRBJ2-2,-,TGTGCCAGCAGTGGTCCCCCCTTTGGTGCCGGGGAGCTGTTTTTT,CASSGPPFGAGELFF
-,TRBV7-3,TRBJ1-1,-,TGTGCCAGCAGCTTAGAGCCTGGAGGGGGAACCACTGAAGCTTTCTTT,CASSLEPGGGTTEAFF
-,TRBV7-9,TRBJ1-1,-,TGTGCCAGCAGCTTAGCGGGGAACAGGGAAGGGGCTTTCTTT,CASSLAGNREGAFF
-,TRBV9,TRBJ2-2,-,TGTGCCAGCAGCGTAGATCCGGGCACCGGGGAGCTGTTTTTT,CASSVDPGTGELFF
TRBD1,TRBV10-1,TRBJ2-7,-,TGCGCCAGCAGTATTTTCAGGGGGAGAGTATACGAGCAGTACTTC,CASSIFRGRVYEQYF
-,TRBV9,TRBJ2-3,-,TGTGCCAGCAGCGTAGACCTGGATACGCAGTATTTT,CASSVDLDTQYF
TRBD1,TRBV9,TRBJ1-1,-,TGTGCCAGCAGCGTTAAGGGACAGACTCACACTGAAGCTTTCTTT,CASSVKGQTHTEAFF
-,TRBV11-2,TRBJ1-2,once,TGTGCCAGCAGACCTACATCGGAACCCTATCGCTACACCTTC,CASRPTSEPYRYTF
-,TRBV6-1,TRBJ2-5,-,TGTGCCTCGAGAGCGGGTCCGGAGACCCAGTACTTC,CASRAGPETQYF
TRBD1,TRBV30,TRBJ1-1,-,TGTGCCTGGAGTGTACACGGGACAGGGAACACTGAAGCTTTCTTT,CAWSVHGTGNTEAFF
-,TRBV6-5,TRBJ2-5,-,TGTGCCAGCAGTCTCAGGGTTGGGGAGACCCAGTACTTC,CASSLRVGETQYF
-,TRBV6-1,TRBJ1-1,-,TGTGCCAGCAGTGGGCACAGCCATAACACTGAAGCTTTCTTT,CASSGHSHNTEAFF
-,TRBV5-4,TRBJ1-1,-,TGTGCCAGCAGCCCGTACAGGGCTATGAACACTGAAGCTTTCTTT,CASSPYRAMNTEAFF
TRBD1,TRBV28,TRBJ2-1,-,TGTGCCAGCAGTGGGGGGCTCGGGACAGGTGAGCAGTTCTTC,CASSGGLGTGEQFF
-,TRBV9,TRBJ2-3,-,TGTGCCAGCAGCGTAGCTTGGTCTTCGGGCACAGATACGCAGTATTTT,CASSVAWSSGTDTQYF
TRBD1,TRBV29-1,TRBJ2-2,-,TGCAGCGTAGCCATTAGGGGACAGGGTCCCACCGGGGAGCTGTTTTTT,CSVAIRGQGPTGELFF
-,TRBV11-2,TRBJ1-3,-,TGTGCCAGCAGCTACACAGGGAGAAGTCGCGGAAACACCATATATTTT,CASSYTGRSRGNTIYF
-,TRBV19,TRBJ1-6,-,TGTGCCAGTAGTATAGAAGGCTCACCCCTCCACTTT,CASSIEGSPLHF
-,TRBV18,TRBJ2-7,-,TGTGCCAGCTCACCTAATTCCTACGAGCAGTACTTC,CASSPNSYEQYF
-,TRBV18,TRBJ2-2,-,TGTGCCAGCTCACCACTGCCCCCTAGCGCCGTGTCTGGCACCGGGGAGCTGTTTTTT,CASSPLPPSAVSGTGELFF
TRBD2,TRBV11-2,TRBJ2-2,-,TGTGCCAGCAGCTTAGAACTAGCGCTTAACACCGGGGAGCTGTTTTTT,CASSLELALNTGELFF
-,TRBV7-3,TRBJ2-2,-,TGTGCCAGCAGCCCAACTTGGGAGAGACAAAACACCGGGGAGCTGTTTTTT,CASSPTWERQNTGELFF
-,TRBV28,TRBJ2-5,-,TGTGCCAGCAGTCTCGGGAAAGGTTTGAGGATTAACCAAGAGACCCAGTACTTC,CASSLGKGLRINQETQYF
TRBD1,TRBV2,TRBJ2-7,-,TGTGCCAGCAGTGTGAGACAGGGGGTCTACGAGCAGTACTTC,CASSVRQGVYEQYF
TRBD1,TRBV29-1,TRBJ2-3,-,TGCAGCGTTACCCCCCCGGGACAGGGAACAGATACGCAGTATTTT,CSVTPPGQGTDTQYF
-,TRBV29-1,TRBJ1-2,once,TGCAGCGTTGAACCTATAGGTGGCTACACCTTC,CSVEPIGGYTF
TRBD2,TRBV2,TRBJ2-1,-,TGTGCCAGCAGTGAAGCGCTTACTAGCGGGAGCAGAGAGCAGTTCTTC,CASSEALTSGSREQFF
-,TRBV28,TRBJ2-7,-,TGTGCCGCCACGGGGCAGCCGATGTACGAGCAGTACTTC,CAATGQPMYEQYF
-,TRBV28,TRBJ2-1,few,TGTGCCAGCAGTTTGGACAGCTACAATGAGCAGTTCTTC,CASSLDSYNEQFF
-,TRBV2,TRBJ1-5,-,TGTGCCAGTAAGGACAACAATCAGCCCCAGCATTTT,CASKDNNQPQHF
-,TRBV29-1,TRBJ2-5,-,TGCAGCGTTGAAGGCCCACCGACAGTACAAGAGACCCAGTACTTC,CSVEGPPTVQETQYF
-,TRBV29-1,TRBJ2-7,-,TGCAGCGCCACGGACAGGACTACCTACGAGCAGTACTTC,CSATDRTTYEQYF
-,TRBV6-5,TRBJ2-1,-,TGTGCCAGCAGTTACTCGAGGTGGAATGAGCAGTTCTTC,CASSYSRWNEQFF
-,TRBV27,TRBJ1-2,-,TGTGCCAGCAGTGGGGGGGGGCCTGGCTACACCTTC,CASSGGGPGYTF
-,TRBV5-6,TRBJ2-1,-,TGTGCCAGCAGCGGAATAGTTAGTGAGCAGTTCTTC,CASSGIVSEQFF
-,TRBV27,TRBJ2-7,-,TGTGCCAGCAGAATCATTCCCGACAAAGGAGGCGAGCAGTACTTC,CASRIIPDKGGEQYF
TRBD1,TRBV5-4,TRBJ2-1,-,TGTGCCAGCAGCCTAGGACAGGGGAGGAATGAGCAGTTCTTC,CASSLGQGRNEQFF
-,TRBV30,TRBJ1-1,-,TGTGCCTGGAGTGTACTCCAGGGGAACACTGAAGCTTTCTTT,CAWSVLQGNTEAFF
-,TRBV28,TRBJ1-4,once,TGTGCCAGCAGCAGGCATCTACAGGGTTTACGAGAAAAACTGTTTTTT,CASSRHLQGLREKLFF
-,TRBV27,TRBJ2-7,-,TGTGCCAGCAGTCCAGATATCTACGAGCAGTACTTC,CASSPDIYEQYF
-,TRBV28,TRBJ2-7,-,TGTGCCAGCAGTCCCCCAGTTTCGGAGCAGTACTTC,CASSPPVSEQYF
TRBD2,TRBV15,TRBJ2-1,once,TGTGCCACCAGGAGGAGAGCGGGAGCGGGGCATCTTTCCAATGAGCAGTTCTTC,CATRRRAGAGHLSNEQFF
TRBD1,TRBV11-2,TRBJ2-5,-,TGTGCCAGCAGCTCCAGGACAGGAGAAGAGACCCAGTACTTC,CASSSRTGEETQYF
TRBD2,TRBV10-2,TRBJ2-2,-,TGCGCCAGCAAGCCCCCGCGACTAGCTAGTGGGGAGCTGTTTTTT,CASKPPRLASGELFF
TRBD2,TRBV29-1,TRBJ2-1,once,TGCAGCGTGGATAGCGGGACCTACAATGAGCAGTTCTTC,CSVDSGTYNEQFF
-,TRBV6-1,TRBJ2-2,-,TGTGCCAGCAGTCTGACATCGAACACCGGGGAGCTGTTTTTT,CASSLTSNTGELFF
-,TRBV27,TRBJ1-1,-,TGTGCCAGCAGTCCTAACAGGGCCCTGAACACTGAAGCTTTCTTT,CASSPNRALNTEAFF
-,TRBV5-1,TRBJ2-3,-,TGCGCCAGCAGCTTGGGAGGATCTAGCACAGATACGCAGTATTTT,CASSLGGSSTDTQYF
TRBD1,TRBV2,TRBJ2-1,-,TGTGCCAGCAAAAATTCAGGGGGCTTCTACAATGAGCAGTTCTTC,CASKNSGGFYNEQFF
-,TRBV18,TRBJ2-2,-,TGTGCCAGCTCACCAACGGTTTCCCCAGTCACCGGGGAGCTGTTTTTT,CASSPTVSPVTGELFF
-,TRBV27,TRBJ1-1,-,TGTGCCAGCAGTCCCTCCGACGGGGAAATGAACACTGAAGCTTTCTTT,CASSPSDGEMNTEAFF
-,TRBV5-4,TRBJ2-3,-,TGTGCCAGCAGCGCTAACACAGATACGCAGTATTTT,CASSANTDTQYF
TRBD1,TRBV29-1,TRBJ2-7,-,TGCAGCGCACGGACAGGCACCTACGAGCAGTACTTC,CSARTGTYEQYF
-,TRBV6-5,TRBJ2-7,-,TGTGCCAGCAGAACGGTCTACGAGCAGTACTTC,CASRTVYEQYF
TRBD2,TRBV6-1,TRBJ2-7,-,TGTGCCAGCAGTAACCCGGGACTAGAAGTCGAGCAGTACTTC,CASSNPGLEVEQYF
TRBD2,TRBV27,TRBJ2-5,-,TGTGCCAGCAGTCCCCGTTGGGGGCCACTAGCGGGAACGAAGACCCAGTACTTC,CASSPRWGPLAGTKTQYF